This TCR beta chain was sequenced during a study of blood T cells in healthy people across ages. Study observations and caveats: Unsorted PBMC material precluded a definitive naive versus antigen-experienced comparison.

The CDR3 is 15 residues long. V was pared by 1 base and J by 4 bases, with 11 bases between. From germline, CDR1 is SGHTA and CDR2 FQGNSA. It was with a sample-barcoded 5' primer and a J-beta primer mix that a second PCR of roughly 7 to 12 cycles was run. Every individual sample yielded 3 million or more paired-end reads (each containing CDR3). MiXCR, run by TCRdb on the 5' RACE reads, gives a single entry per CDR3 protein. The data show roughly 1.5 million distinct CDR3 sequences, about 42% seen once. This clonotype came up many times. Its antigen is unidentified. Sequencing input: blood. The receptor's source is a woman aged 18-29 years in good health. The chain carries TRBV7-2 and TRBJ2-1; no definite D call. The CDR3, as DNA: TGTGCCAGCAGCTTAGTTGGGCAGGTTTACAATGAGCAGTTCTTC. Encoded protein: CASSLVGQVYNEQFF. The full variable domain, with the rest looked up from reference TRBV7-2 and TRBJ2-1, is GAGVSQSPSNKVTEKGKDVELRCDPISGHTALYWYRQSLGQGLEFLIYFQGNSAPDKSGLPSDRFSAERTGGSVSTLTIQRTQQEDSAVYLCASSLVGQVYNEQFFGPGTRLTVL.